This T cell receptor (beta chain) was identified during a study of CD8+ T cells in alopecia areata (dated by TCRdb to between 2018 and 2020). Broadly, across the study: To study T cell clonal expansion in alopecia areata, the researchers applied high-throughput TCRbeta sequencing to both the C3H/HeJ mouse model and human patients. Scalp tissue and sorted CD4+ and CD8+ peripheral blood T cells from patchy and totalis/universalis alopecia areata patients and from healthy controls were covered by human TCRbeta sequencing. Scalp clonality was compared across normal scalp (n=4), patchy alopecia areata scalp (n=8), and alopecia totalis/universalis scalp (n=8). The RNA source kit depended on sample type: the PAXgene miRNA kit for fixed scalp, the miRNeasy kit for PBMCs, and the RNeasy kit for mouse skin. TCRbeta CDR3 regions were amplified by immunoSEQ multiplex PCR with 35 Vbeta forward and 13 Jbeta reverse primers. The study at large found these results: Scalp TCR repertoire analysis is complicated because resident alphabeta T cells in normal human skin are also sequenced, whereas mouse skin is dominated by gammadelta T cells. Compared with mice, TCR sequences shared between patients were less clear, possibly partly because of HLA diversity across the patient population. Lesional scalp, especially in alopecia totalis/universalis, showed higher clonality and more expanded CD8+ clones than normal scalp, suggesting antigenic drive.

The CDR3 runs 14 amino acids, cysteine and phenylalanine included. Just CDR3 DNA is preserved here, 42 bases in frame from base 1. V and J lose 2 bases and 2 bases, and a span of 11 bases separates them. As encoded in the germline V gene, CDR1 is SGHRS while CDR2 is YFSETQ. PBMCs were separated by density centrifugation and stained for CD3, CD4 and CD8, after which CD4+ and CD8+ T cells were sorted on a FACSAria. Scalp biopsies and blood samples were provided by unaffected controls. Library prep was done by the immunoSEQ multiplex PCR assay. RNA was extracted from all samples and reverse transcribed into cDNA, which served as template for TCR sequencing. First-strand cDNA was synthesized with SuperScript III using a 2:1 mix of oligo-dT and random hexamers. A synthetic immune receptor repertoire was used to measure amplification bias, and any remaining bias was corrected computationally. The source study handled its data this way. After raw reads were preprocessed to remove errors, the CDR3 was defined following IMGT conventions as running from the conserved cysteine to phenylalanine. Clonality was calculated as 1 minus Shannon entropy normalized by log2 of the number of productive unique TCRs. Scalp TCRbeta sequences were cross-referenced with sorted blood CD4 and CD8 repertoires so that the CD4 or CD8 identity of scalp clones could be inferred. TCRdb re-hosts the immuneACCESS table, in-frame sequences only. Its copies lack some clones; in the studies checked, an unresolved V gene accounts for under half of them, and the cause for the rest is not known. V, J and clone size derive from that table, while D and trimming were established from the DNA sequence. In all, the sample holds 120,000 to 150,000 clones, and approximately 56% of those were seen once. The ten largest clones represent 30% to 45% of the sample.

Comment on this clone: Its antigen target is currently unknown. Per-base quality was not reported, and no clone a single base away is much larger than it.

This chain joins TRBV5-1 to TRBJ2-7; the D gene is tentatively TRBD1 or TRBD2, each matching 5 bases. The origin of this receptor is a human donor in good health. The sequenced sample consisted of CD8+ T cells sorted from blood. The DNA sequence follows: TGCGCCAGCAGCTTACGGGGCCCAACCTACGAGCAGTACTTC. Protein translation: CASSLRGPTYEQYF.